This T cell receptor (beta chain) appears in the sequencing data of a study of post-analysis software for immune sequencing data. In the study overall: Relapsing-remitting, secondary progressive and progressive-relapsing multiple sclerosis were all included among the disease courses. General study results and limits: Controls significantly exceeded multiple sclerosis patients in normalized Chao1 diversity. Samples made in the same batch grouped tightly together by F measure. Elevated frequency relative to controls characterized a handful of TRBV segments in patients, TRBV5-6, TRBV5-1 and TRBV20-1 among them.

As concerns this clonotype: What it binds is unknown.

The germline CDR1 and CDR2 sequences are SGHTA and FQGNSA. The CDR3 has 15 residues. V lost 5 bases and J 1 base, leaving 14 bases between the germline ends. Every TCR beta cDNA library bore unique molecular identifiers. T cells numbering about 0.95 to 11 million gave rise to some 500,000 cDNA molecules. TCRdb re-analysed the PCR reads in MiXCR, keeping a single row per CDR3 protein. The sample holds some 700,000 distinct CDR3 sequences, approximately 59% seen once. Sequencing was done on a sample of blood. This TCR was recovered from a girl aged 2 to 9 with multiple sclerosis. The chain employs TRBV7-2 and TRBJ1-1; D may be TRBD1 (6 bases). CDR3 in amino acids: CASSPAGQKNTEAFF. The CDR3 nucleotides are TGTGCCAGCAGCCCTGCGGGACAAAAGAACACTGAAGCTTTCTTT.